This TCR beta chain stems from a study of cytomegalovirus exposure and HLA in healthy donors. Study-level results: TRBV6-2, TRBV6-3 and some other V segments were unresolvable in 87-base-pair reads. Reportedly, cytomegalovirus status was diagnosed with high sensitivity and specificity. In a later analysis, V- and J-gene trimming of beta chains associated with a DCLRE1C missense variant, replicated independently. Sequencing likely produced, as an artifact, a cluster of highly shared sequence variants.

V lost 2 bases and J 4 bases, leaving 9 bases between the germline ends. This CDR3 has 14 residues. Germline V gene data show CDR1 as MGHRA and CDR2 as YSYEKL. It was with 60 Vbeta and 13 Jbeta primers that the PCR ran. Here immunoSEQ multiplex PCR was the method, and the copy in TCRdb shows in-frame clones only, minus some. The table has about 96,000 clones, 60% to 80% seen once. Worth noting for this clone: Its antigen is unknown.

V gene TRBV4-1 combines with J gene TRBJ1-3, with a possible D match to TRBD1 (5 bases). The sample consisted of PBMCs. The sequence was obtained from a man between 60 and 70 years old in good health and CMV-seronegative. This CDR3 is CASSQRGGGNTIYF. In DNA form, the CDR3 reads TGCGCCAGCAGCCAACGTGGGGGGGGAAACACCATATATTTT.